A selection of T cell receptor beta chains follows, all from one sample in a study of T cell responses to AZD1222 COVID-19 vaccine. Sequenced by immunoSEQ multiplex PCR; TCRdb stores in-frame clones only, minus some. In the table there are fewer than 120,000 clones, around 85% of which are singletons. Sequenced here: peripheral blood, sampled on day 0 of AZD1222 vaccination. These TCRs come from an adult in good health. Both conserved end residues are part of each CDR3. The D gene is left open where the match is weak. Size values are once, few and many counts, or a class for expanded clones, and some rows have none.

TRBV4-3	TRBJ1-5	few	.	CASSQDLQGSTISNQPQHF	TGCGCCAGCAGCCAAGATCTCCAGGGAAGCACGATTAGCAATCAGCCCCAGCATTTT
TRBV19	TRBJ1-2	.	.	CASSIGLNYGYTF	TGTGCCAGTAGTATAGGGCTGAACTATGGCTACACCTTC
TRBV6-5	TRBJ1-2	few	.	CASSYEGGGYGYTF	TGTGCCAGCAGTTACGAGGGTGGAGGCTATGGCTACACCTTC
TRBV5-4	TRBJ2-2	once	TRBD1	CASSPMDRQNTGELFF	TGTGCCAGCAGCCCGATGGACAGGCAGAACACCGGGGAGCTGTTTTTT
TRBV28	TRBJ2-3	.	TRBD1	CAARDSLSTDTQYF	TGTGCCGCTCGGGACAGCCTAAGCACAGATACGCAGTATTTT
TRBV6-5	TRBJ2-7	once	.	CASSYQGFYEQYF	TGTGCCAGCAGTTACCAGGGTTTCTACGAGCAGTACTTC
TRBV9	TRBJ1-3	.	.	CASSVSPGNTIYF	TGTGCCAGCAGCGTATCACCGGGGAACACCATATATTTT
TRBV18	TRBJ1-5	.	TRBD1	CASSETGNDQPQHF	TGTGCCAGCTCAGAGACAGGGAACGACCAGCCCCAGCATTTT
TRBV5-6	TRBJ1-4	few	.	CASSLGGTNEKLFF	TGTGCCAGCAGCTTGGGCGGAACTAATGAAAAACTGTTTTTT
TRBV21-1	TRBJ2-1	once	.	CASSRKTGNSYNEQFF	TGTGCCAGCAGTCGAAAGACAGGGAACTCCTACAATGAGCAGTTCTTC